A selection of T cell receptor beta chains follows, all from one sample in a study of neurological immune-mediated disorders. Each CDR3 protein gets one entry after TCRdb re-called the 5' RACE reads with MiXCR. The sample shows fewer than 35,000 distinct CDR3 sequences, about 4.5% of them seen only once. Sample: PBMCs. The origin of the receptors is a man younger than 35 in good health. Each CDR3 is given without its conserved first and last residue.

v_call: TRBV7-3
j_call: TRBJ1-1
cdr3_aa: ASSLEQGSEAF

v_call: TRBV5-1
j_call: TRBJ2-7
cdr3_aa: ASSSYPSGGAEEQY

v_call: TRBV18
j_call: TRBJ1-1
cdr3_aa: ASSQTGSEAF

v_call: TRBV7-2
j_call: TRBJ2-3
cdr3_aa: ASSLASAGGPGGQY

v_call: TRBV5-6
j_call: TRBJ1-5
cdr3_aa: ASSFGTGRNQPQH

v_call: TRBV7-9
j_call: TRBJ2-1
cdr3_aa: ASSLYEGREQF

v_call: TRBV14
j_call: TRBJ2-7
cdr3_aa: ASSRLGRGPYEQY

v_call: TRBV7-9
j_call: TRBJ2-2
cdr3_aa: ASSSPGHPTGGLF

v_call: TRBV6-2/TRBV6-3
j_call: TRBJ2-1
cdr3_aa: ASGDRDTRF

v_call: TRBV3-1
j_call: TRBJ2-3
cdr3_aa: ASEADSGLGRDTQY

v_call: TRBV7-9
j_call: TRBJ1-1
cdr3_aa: ASSLITGHRNTEAF

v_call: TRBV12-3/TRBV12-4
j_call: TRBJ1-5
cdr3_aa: ASSLGLTAQPQH